This T cell receptor beta chain appears in the sequencing data of a study of T-cell memory formation after mild COVID-19. TCRdb processed the 5' RACE reads anew with MiXCR; each CDR3 protein has one entry. Of a few hundred thousand distinct CDR3 sequences in the sample, about a sixth were seen once. The sample consisted of PBMCs or a T cell subset sorted from them (not recorded which). The source is a man younger than 35 who had mild COVID-19 (a few samples of this study predate the infection). Cell type and time point are not known.

The CDR3 is CSAPRGGGDTQYF. In DNA, the CDR3 is TGCAGTGCCCCCCGAGGGGGCGGAGATACGCAGTATTTT. The J gene is TRBJ2-3, the V gene TRBV20-1; 7 positions agree with TRBD1. V lost 6 bases to trimming and J lost 5 bases; unmatched junction nucleotides: 8. The CDR3 is made up of 13 amino acids. Germline V gives CDR1 DFQATT, CDR2 SNEGSKA (reference sequence).